The TCR beta chain under discussion was sequenced for a study of T cell changes during pregnancy in multiple sclerosis. Sequencing used immunoSEQ multiplex PCR; TCRdb keeps in-frame clones, though not all of them. The sample has 70,000 to 90,000 clones; around 93% are singletons. Trimming removed 5 bases from V and 6 bases from J; junction bases left unmatched: 9. This CDR3 is built from 15 residues. Germline V CDR1 and CDR2: MDHEN, SYDVKM. The sequence was collected from a female donor with multiple sclerosis, enrolled in a pregnancy study. The sample consisted of peripheral blood, taken in the first trimester of pregnancy. This chain links TRBV28 with TRBJ2-1; 8 bases agree with TRBD1. For the CDR3, the DNA is TGTGCCAGCAGTACCCGGACAGGGTTTGCCAATGAGCAGTTCTTC. Encoded protein: CASSTRTGFANEQFF.